This entry concerns a single TCR beta chain. V lost 5 bases to trimming and J lost 3 bases, with 11 bases between them. The germline V gene has CDR1 MDHEN and CDR2 SYDVKM. The CDR3 runs 14 residues. The sample is drawn from a study of blood T cell repertoires in COVID-19. Clones were sequenced by immunoSEQ multiplex PCR, and TCRdb holds only the in-frame ones, with some missing. The sample lists around 180,000 clones; approximately 80% were seen once. Material for sequencing was peripheral blood. The source of this sequence is a human donor in a cohort sampled during active COVID-19. The chain uses TRBV28 and TRBJ1-5; weak D call: TRBD1 (6 bases). CDR3 nucleotides: TGTGCCAGCAGTGAGGACAGTTTCAATCAGCCCCAGCATTTT. Its translation: CASSEDSFNQPQHF. The whole variable domain, remainder taken from reference TRBV28 and TRBJ1-5, is DVKVTQSSRYLVKRTGEKVFLECVQDMDHENMFWYRQDPGLGLRLIYFSYDVKMKEKGDIPEGYSVSREKKERFSLILESASTNQTSMYLCASSEDSFNQPQHFGDGTRLSIL.